These T cell receptor beta chains were read from a single sample in a study of molecular identifiers for immune sequencing clone quantification. MiXCR was run by TCRdb on the PCR reads, yielding one entry per CDR3 protein. The repertoire holds about 320,000 distinct CDR3 sequences, roughly a fifth seen once, with approximately 0.8% in the top ten. Sequencing was done on a sample of naive CD8+ T cells from blood, with Jurkat cell RNA spiked in. Receptor source: a human donor in good health. Some libraries in this study had Jurkat cell RNA spiked in. CDR3s include the opening cysteine and the closing phenylalanine or tryptophan. Each record gives: D gene, V gene, clone size, J gene, CDR3 DNA, CDR3 protein. D genes are given only for firm matches. The size of a clone is reported for some rows only, either as once, few or many, or as a class for expanded clones.

d_call: .; v_call: TRBV9; clone_size: many; j_call: TRBJ2-2; cdr3_nt: TGTGCCAGCAGAGGGAACACCGGGGAGCTGTTTTTT; cdr3_aa: CASRGNTGELFF
d_call: TRBD2; v_call: TRBV24-1; clone_size: many; j_call: TRBJ2-2; cdr3_nt: TGTGCCACCAGTGATTGGCGAGCGGGAGGGCCGGACACCGGGGAGCTGTTTTTT; cdr3_aa: CATSDWRAGGPDTGELFF
d_call: .; v_call: TRBV15; clone_size: many; j_call: TRBJ1-3; cdr3_nt: TGTGCCACCAGCAGAGATCTAGGTTCTGGAAACACCATATATTTT; cdr3_aa: CATSRDLGSGNTIYF
d_call: TRBD1; v_call: TRBV27; clone_size: few; j_call: TRBJ2-3; cdr3_nt: TGTGCCAGCAGTTTTGTGGGACAGGGGTTTTTCGATACGCAGTATTTT; cdr3_aa: CASSFVGQGFFDTQYF
d_call: TRBD1; v_call: TRBV19; clone_size: many; j_call: TRBJ2-2; cdr3_nt: TGTGCCAGTAGTTGGACAGGGTTTGTGACCGGGGAGCTGTTTTTT; cdr3_aa: CASSWTGFVTGELFF
d_call: TRBD2; v_call: TRBV7-9; clone_size: many; j_call: TRBJ2-3; cdr3_nt: TGTGCCAGCAGCTTCCTCGGACTAGCTAGCACAGATACGCAGTATTTT; cdr3_aa: CASSFLGLASTDTQYF
d_call: .; v_call: TRBV7-2; clone_size: .; j_call: TRBJ2-6; cdr3_nt: TGTGCCAGCAGCTTGGTTGGGGGATCCCTAGATGCTGGGGCCAACGTCCTGACTTTC; cdr3_aa: CASSLVGGSLDAGANVLTF
d_call: .; v_call: TRBV12-3/TRBV12-4; clone_size: many; j_call: TRBJ2-5; cdr3_nt: TGTGCCAGCAGTTTTTGGACCGGAGAGACCCAGTACTTC; cdr3_aa: CASSFWTGETQYF
d_call: .; v_call: TRBV4-2; clone_size: .; j_call: TRBJ2-7; cdr3_nt: TGTGCCAGCAGCCAAGATACGCGGGGAACCTACGAGCAGTACTTC; cdr3_aa: CASSQDTRGTYEQYF
d_call: .; v_call: TRBV3-1; clone_size: .; j_call: TRBJ2-5; cdr3_nt: TGTGCCAGCGGGGAAATCCAAGAGACCCAGTACTTC; cdr3_aa: CASGEIQETQYF
d_call: .; v_call: TRBV15; clone_size: .; j_call: TRBJ2-3; cdr3_nt: TGTGCCACCAGCAGAGATGTAGGGGATACGCAGTATTTT; cdr3_aa: CATSRDVGDTQYF
d_call: TRBD2; v_call: TRBV9; clone_size: many; j_call: TRBJ2-7; cdr3_nt: TGTGCCAGCAGCACCGAGGGACTAGCTACTTACGAGCAGTACTTC; cdr3_aa: CASSTEGLATYEQYF
d_call: .; v_call: TRBV2; clone_size: many; j_call: TRBJ2-3; cdr3_nt: TGTGCCAGCAGTGAAACCAGGGAAGATACGCAGTATTTT; cdr3_aa: CASSETREDTQYF
d_call: .; v_call: TRBV19; clone_size: many; j_call: TRBJ2-3; cdr3_nt: TGTGCCAGTAGTATAGGGACGGGACTCACAGATACGCAGTATTTT; cdr3_aa: CASSIGTGLTDTQYF
d_call: .; v_call: TRBV4-3; clone_size: once; j_call: TRBJ2-3; cdr3_nt: TGCGCCGGCAGCCAAGATTCCACAGATACGCAGTATTTT; cdr3_aa: CAGSQDSTDTQYF
d_call: TRBD1; v_call: TRBV28; clone_size: many; j_call: TRBJ1-5; cdr3_nt: TGTGCCAGCCGACAGGGAAATCAGCCCCAGCATTTT; cdr3_aa: CASRQGNQPQHF
d_call: .; v_call: TRBV11-2; clone_size: few; j_call: TRBJ2-5; cdr3_nt: TGTGCCAGCAGCTTGGGGGCCTCCCAAGAGACCCAGTACTTC; cdr3_aa: CASSLGASQETQYF
d_call: .; v_call: TRBV12-3/TRBV12-4; clone_size: many; j_call: TRBJ2-3; cdr3_nt: TGTGCCAGCCGCTCGCCCGGGGGACAGAACACAGATACGCAGTATTTT; cdr3_aa: CASRSPGGQNTDTQYF
d_call: .; v_call: TRBV28; clone_size: many; j_call: TRBJ2-7; cdr3_nt: TGTGCCAGCAGCATGGGATCCTACGAGCAGTACTTC; cdr3_aa: CASSMGSYEQYF
d_call: .; v_call: TRBV7-8; clone_size: many; j_call: TRBJ2-5; cdr3_nt: TGTGCCAGCAGCTTTGGGACTCGCGGCGAGACCCAGTACTTC; cdr3_aa: CASSFGTRGETQYF
d_call: TRBD2; v_call: TRBV29-1; clone_size: many; j_call: TRBJ2-1; cdr3_nt: TGCAGCGTTGGGACTAGCGGGGGGGCCTACGATCTGTTCTTC; cdr3_aa: CSVGTSGGAYDLFF
d_call: .; v_call: TRBV30; clone_size: .; j_call: TRBJ2-2; cdr3_nt: TGTGCCGGGAGTGCCACAGGTTACACCGGGGAGCTGTTTTTT; cdr3_aa: CAGSATGYTGELFF
d_call: TRBD2; v_call: TRBV4-3; clone_size: many; j_call: TRBJ2-7; cdr3_nt: TGCGCCAGCAGCCGTGGACTAGCGGGCTCCTACGAGCAGTACTTC; cdr3_aa: CASSRGLAGSYEQYF
d_call: TRBD2; v_call: TRBV5-6; clone_size: few; j_call: TRBJ2-5; cdr3_nt: TGTGCCAGCAGCTTGGCAACGGGAGGGCCGAGCGAGACCCAGTACTTC; cdr3_aa: CASSLATGGPSETQYF
d_call: .; v_call: TRBV14; clone_size: few; j_call: TRBJ2-5; cdr3_nt: TGTGCCAGCAGCAGGCCGGTCGACCAAGAGACCCAGTACTTC; cdr3_aa: CASSRPVDQETQYF
d_call: TRBD1; v_call: TRBV19; clone_size: once; j_call: TRBJ2-2; cdr3_nt: TGTGCCAGTAGTGCAGGACCGGGACAGGGGGACACCGGGGGGCTGTTTTTT; cdr3_aa: CASSAGPGQGDTGGLFF
d_call: TRBD2; v_call: TRBV10-2; clone_size: few; j_call: TRBJ2-3; cdr3_nt: TGCGCCAGCAGTGAGTGGGGCGGGGGGGCCTCGGATACGCAGTATTTT; cdr3_aa: CASSEWGGGASDTQYF
d_call: TRBD1; v_call: TRBV30; clone_size: many; j_call: TRBJ2-7; cdr3_nt: TGTGCCTGGAGTGTAGGGGACAGGGTCACCTACGAGCAGTACTTC; cdr3_aa: CAWSVGDRVTYEQYF
d_call: .; v_call: TRBV4-3; clone_size: many; j_call: TRBJ2-6; cdr3_nt: TGCGCCAGCAGCCAACCCCCGCCAGGGGAGTCTGGGGCCAACGTCCTGACTTTC; cdr3_aa: CASSQPPPGESGANVLTF
d_call: .; v_call: TRBV7-3; clone_size: .; j_call: TRBJ2-7; cdr3_nt: TGTGCCAGCAGCCCCTCGGGCATTGGCGAGCAGTACTTC; cdr3_aa: CASSPSGIGEQYF
d_call: TRBD2; v_call: TRBV5-1; clone_size: many; j_call: TRBJ2-3; cdr3_nt: TGCGCCAGCAGCATGGGACTAGCGGGGCTCGTCGACACAGATACGCAGTATTTT; cdr3_aa: CASSMGLAGLVDTDTQYF
d_call: .; v_call: TRBV7-9; clone_size: many; j_call: TRBJ1-5; cdr3_nt: TGTGCCAGCAGTGAGGGGTTTAGCAATCAGCCCCAGCATTTT; cdr3_aa: CASSEGFSNQPQHF
d_call: TRBD2; v_call: TRBV4-3; clone_size: few; j_call: TRBJ2-5; cdr3_nt: TGCGCCAGCAGCCAAGACGTAGCGGGAGGGTCGTTAGAGACCCAGTACTTC; cdr3_aa: CASSQDVAGGSLETQYF
d_call: .; v_call: TRBV20-1; clone_size: .; j_call: TRBJ2-7; cdr3_nt: TGCAGTGCTAGAGGACTTAGCGGACCGTCGGGCAGAAGCTCCTACGAGCAGTACTTC; cdr3_aa: CSARGLSGPSGRSSYEQYF
d_call: .; v_call: TRBV7-2; clone_size: many; j_call: TRBJ2-2; cdr3_nt: TGTGCCAGCAGCTCAAGATTATCCACCGGGGAGCTGTTTTTT; cdr3_aa: CASSSRLSTGELFF
d_call: .; v_call: TRBV2; clone_size: many; j_call: TRBJ2-7; cdr3_nt: TGTGCCAGCAGGGGGTACAGGGAGACCTACGAGCAGTACTTC; cdr3_aa: CASRGYRETYEQYF
d_call: TRBD1; v_call: TRBV29-1; clone_size: many; j_call: TRBJ1-2; cdr3_nt: TGCAGCGTTGTGTTGGACAGGGTACCCGGCTACACCTTC; cdr3_aa: CSVVLDRVPGYTF
d_call: .; v_call: TRBV7-9; clone_size: many; j_call: TRBJ2-3; cdr3_nt: TGTGCCAGCAGCCCTTGGAGGGGGGAAAGACCTAGCACAGATACGCAGTATTTT; cdr3_aa: CASSPWRGERPSTDTQYF
d_call: .; v_call: TRBV5-1; clone_size: .; j_call: TRBJ1-3; cdr3_nt: TGCGCCAGCAAACCCTCGTTTTCCTCTGGAAACACCATATATTTT; cdr3_aa: CASKPSFSSGNTIYF
d_call: .; v_call: TRBV20-1; clone_size: .; j_call: TRBJ2-7; cdr3_nt: TGCAGTGCTCGTCTCAGGGATTTATCCTACGAGCAGTACTTC; cdr3_aa: CSARLRDLSYEQYF
d_call: .; v_call: TRBV27; clone_size: many; j_call: TRBJ1-1; cdr3_nt: TGTGCCAGCGGAGACGGCGGGACTGAAGCTTTCTTT; cdr3_aa: CASGDGGTEAFF
d_call: TRBD1; v_call: TRBV4-2; clone_size: many; j_call: TRBJ2-7; cdr3_nt: TGTGCCAGCAGCCAAGAGGTGGGCAGGGGGTACGAGCAGTACTTC; cdr3_aa: CASSQEVGRGYEQYF
d_call: .; v_call: TRBV19; clone_size: .; j_call: TRBJ1-6; cdr3_nt: TGTGCCAGTAGTGCCTCCCGTGGGGCTCAGTCACCCCTCCACTTT; cdr3_aa: CASSASRGAQSPLHF
d_call: .; v_call: TRBV7-9; clone_size: many; j_call: TRBJ2-3; cdr3_nt: TGTGCCAGCAGCTCCCCCAGGGACACAGATACGCAGTATTTT; cdr3_aa: CASSSPRDTDTQYF
d_call: TRBD2; v_call: TRBV4-3; clone_size: .; j_call: TRBJ2-3; cdr3_nt: TGCGCCAGCAGCCAAGATCGTAGTAGCGGGAGTATTGATACGCAGTATTTT; cdr3_aa: CASSQDRSSGSIDTQYF
d_call: .; v_call: TRBV9; clone_size: many; j_call: TRBJ2-7; cdr3_nt: TGTGCCAGCAGCGGGGACGGGGTCTACGAGCAGTACTTC; cdr3_aa: CASSGDGVYEQYF
d_call: .; v_call: TRBV20-1; clone_size: many; j_call: TRBJ1-1; cdr3_nt: TGCAGTGCTAGACATCAGGGGCTAGGTACTGAAGCTTTCTTT; cdr3_aa: CSARHQGLGTEAFF
d_call: TRBD1; v_call: TRBV6-2/TRBV6-3; clone_size: .; j_call: TRBJ1-1; cdr3_nt: TGTGCCAGCACCCTGACAGGGGCATTAAGTACTGAAGCTTTCTTT; cdr3_aa: CASTLTGALSTEAFF
d_call: .; v_call: TRBV6-5; clone_size: many; j_call: TRBJ2-5; cdr3_nt: TGTGCCAGCAGTTATTCCGGATCCTTGGGCGAGACCCAGTACTTC; cdr3_aa: CASSYSGSLGETQYF
d_call: .; v_call: TRBV2; clone_size: .; j_call: TRBJ2-7; cdr3_nt: TGTGCCAGCAGTGACGCGAGGACCTACGAGCAGTACTTC; cdr3_aa: CASSDARTYEQYF
d_call: .; v_call: TRBV12-5; clone_size: many; j_call: TRBJ2-1; cdr3_nt: TGTGCTAGTGGTTTGAATGCGAGGGAGGTCTACAATGAGCAGTTCTTC; cdr3_aa: CASGLNAREVYNEQFF
d_call: .; v_call: TRBV25-1; clone_size: many; j_call: TRBJ2-5; cdr3_nt: TGTGCCAGCAGTGAACTGGGCGTGCAAGAGACCCAGTACTTC; cdr3_aa: CASSELGVQETQYF
d_call: TRBD2; v_call: TRBV29-1; clone_size: many; j_call: TRBJ2-4; cdr3_nt: TGCAGCGTTGACAGCGGGGCGGACAAAAACATTCAGTACTTC; cdr3_aa: CSVDSGADKNIQYF
d_call: .; v_call: TRBV19; clone_size: .; j_call: TRBJ2-2; cdr3_nt: TGTGCCAGTAGTATAGCGGATACGAACACCGGGGAGCCGTTTTTT; cdr3_aa: CASSIADTNTGEPFF
d_call: TRBD1; v_call: TRBV6-5; clone_size: many; j_call: TRBJ2-7; cdr3_nt: TGTGCCAGCAGTTACTCAGCAGGGGGCTTCGAGCAGTACTTC; cdr3_aa: CASSYSAGGFEQYF